The T cell receptor (beta chain) under discussion was sequenced for a study of blood T cell repertoires in COVID-19. Study-level background: Samples came from the United States, Italy and Spain, spanning acute and convalescent COVID-19. In each case, the material was cDNA or gDNA derived from T cells, B-cell-depleted T cells, or PBMCs.

Original handling: Estimation of nucleated cell counts relied on the amplification of reference gene primers. Only in-frame clones appear in the TCRdb table, and some are missing; sequencing was by immunoSEQ multiplex PCR. Clone size and V and J calls were adopted from that table, with D and trimming inferred from the DNA. The profile shows 150,000 to 200,000 clones, approximately 90% of them singletons. The sequencing sample was made of peripheral blood. This receptor was taken from a man in his sixties with acute or convalescent COVID-19.

The CDR3 sequence: CAWSPGPGPLHF. In nucleotides, the CDR3 is TGTGCCTGGAGTCCGGGTCCGGGACCCCTCCACTTT. This chain connects TRBV30 to TRBJ1-6; no firm D call. V lost 2 bases, J lost 12 bases, and 11 bases lay in between. CDR1 is GTSNPN, CDR2 SVGIG, per germline (reference sequence). This CDR3 spans 12 amino acids.